This T cell receptor beta chain derives from a study of blood T cell repertoires in COVID-19. Study details: Sites across the United States, Italy and Spain contributed samples from acute and convalescent COVID-19. T cells, B-cell-depleted T cells, or PBMCs provided the cDNA or gDNA that served as material.

TCRdb keeps only in-frame clones here, not all; method: immunoSEQ multiplex PCR. Among around 300,000 clones listed, more than 80% were seen once. In this sample, this clone turned up once. CDR1 and CDR2 (germline): SGHAT, FQNNGV. The CDR3 contains 15 residues. Trimming left V 5 bases short and J 8 bases short, with 19 bases between. The sequence was collected from a woman in her forties with acute or convalescent COVID-19. The sample was peripheral blood. The chain has TRBV11-2 and TRBJ2-1; D is perhaps TRBD2 (6 bases). The CDR3 coding sequence is TGTGCCAGCAGCCAGACTAGAGGGCCCACCTATGAGCAGTTCTTC. It codes for CASSQTRGPTYEQFF.